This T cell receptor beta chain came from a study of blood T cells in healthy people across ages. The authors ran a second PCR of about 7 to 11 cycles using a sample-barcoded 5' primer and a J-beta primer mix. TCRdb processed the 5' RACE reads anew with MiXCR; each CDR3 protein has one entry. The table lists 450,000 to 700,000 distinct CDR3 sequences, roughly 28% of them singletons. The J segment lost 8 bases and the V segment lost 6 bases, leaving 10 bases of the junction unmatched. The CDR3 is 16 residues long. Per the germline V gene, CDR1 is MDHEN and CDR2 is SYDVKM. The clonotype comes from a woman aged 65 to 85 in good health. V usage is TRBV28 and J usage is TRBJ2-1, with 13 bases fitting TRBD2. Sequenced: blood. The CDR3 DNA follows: TGTGCCAGCAGCGGACTAGCGGGGGCCACAAGCTATGAGCAGTTCTTC. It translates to CASSGLAGATSYEQFF.